Reported below is one TCR beta chain. The data stem from a study of T cell responses to AZD1222 COVID-19 vaccine. This CDR3 spans 12 amino acids. The V gene lost 7 bases and the J gene lost 4 bases, with 10 bases spanning the gap. Germline CDR1 is SGHAT and CDR2 is FQNNGV. Profiled with immunoSEQ multiplex PCR; TCRdb holds only in-frame clones, not every one. The sample includes under 250,000 clones, 93% of them seen just once. The chain recombines TRBV11-2 with TRBJ1-2; D may be TRBD1 (5 bases). The sample in question was peripheral blood, obtained on day 0 of MenACWY control vaccination. This clonotype was sampled from an adult in good health. CDR3 loop: CASTRGVYGYTF. CDR3 coding DNA: TGTGCCAGCACTAGAGGGGTCTATGGCTACACCTTC. Full variable domain (remainder filled in from reference TRBV11-2 and TRBJ1-2): EAGVAQSPRYKIIEKRQSVAFWCNPISGHATLYWYQQILGQGPKLLIQFQNNGVVDDSQLPKDRFSAERLKGVDSTLKIQPAKLEDSAVYLCASTRGVYGYTFGSGTRLTVV.